These T cell receptor beta chains were read from a single sample in a study of T cell responses to AZD1222 COVID-19 vaccine. Assay: immunoSEQ multiplex PCR; the TCRdb copy retains only in-frame clones and omits some. Of fewer than 200,000 clones listed, approximately 88% are singletons. Specimen: peripheral blood, collected 28 days after the second AZD1222 dose. The source is an adult who received the AZD1222 COVID-19 vaccine. The CDR3 runs from the conserved cysteine through the conserved F or W. Fields, in order: CDR3 length, J gene, V gene, D gene, CDR3 protein. D genes are given only for firm matches.

CDR3 length: 13
J gene: TRBJ2-7
V gene: TRBV25-1
D gene: -
CDR3 protein: CASMGQPSYEQYF

CDR3 length: 16
J gene: TRBJ1-5
V gene: TRBV6-5
D gene: -
CDR3 protein: CASSYQPPSTTQPQHF

CDR3 length: 15
J gene: TRBJ2-1
V gene: TRBV19
D gene: TRBD1
CDR3 protein: CASSATGGSRNEQFF

CDR3 length: 15
J gene: TRBJ1-2
V gene: TRBV27
D gene: -
CDR3 protein: CASSSFPTGPYGYTF

CDR3 length: 17
J gene: TRBJ1-2
V gene: TRBV2
D gene: -
CDR3 protein: CASSERVGPGVSYGYTF

CDR3 length: 12
J gene: TRBJ1-1
V gene: TRBV23-1
D gene: -
CDR3 protein: CASSQEAEGAFF

CDR3 length: 18
J gene: TRBJ2-4
V gene: TRBV16
D gene: -
CDR3 protein: CASSQYPNRALGENIQYF

CDR3 length: 12
J gene: TRBJ2-2
V gene: TRBV10-3
D gene: -
CDR3 protein: CAIGRPQVELFF

CDR3 length: 16
J gene: TRBJ2-1
V gene: TRBV11-2
D gene: TRBD2
CDR3 protein: CASSLEGGGTYNEQFF

CDR3 length: 15
J gene: TRBJ2-5
V gene: TRBV7-7
D gene: TRBD2
CDR3 protein: CASSLGRGGQETQYF

CDR3 length: 15
J gene: TRBJ1-1
V gene: TRBV9
D gene: -
CDR3 protein: CASSEGGLLNTEAFF

CDR3 length: 11
J gene: TRBJ2-1
V gene: TRBV3-1/TRBV3-2
D gene: -
CDR3 protein: CASSQSLEQFF

CDR3 length: 16
J gene: TRBJ2-7
V gene: TRBV12-2
D gene: -
CDR3 protein: CASRSKAPGGAYEQYF

CDR3 length: 15
J gene: TRBJ2-7
V gene: TRBV27
D gene: -
CDR3 protein: CASSYRLGSPYEQYF

CDR3 length: 14
J gene: TRBJ1-2
V gene: TRBV2
D gene: TRBD1
CDR3 protein: CARPGTGRPYGYTF

CDR3 length: 13
J gene: TRBJ1-6
V gene: TRBV6-5
D gene: -
CDR3 protein: CASTWRGNSPLHF

CDR3 length: 14
J gene: TRBJ1-1
V gene: TRBV4-1
D gene: TRBD1
CDR3 protein: CASSPNRGDTEAFF

CDR3 length: 14
J gene: TRBJ1-2
V gene: TRBV9
D gene: -
CDR3 protein: CASSARQLNYGYTF

CDR3 length: 16
J gene: TRBJ2-7
V gene: TRBV6-2/TRBV6-3
D gene: -
CDR3 protein: CASTPGGRTAGYEQYF

CDR3 length: 13
J gene: TRBJ2-3
V gene: TRBV6-5
D gene: -
CDR3 protein: CASSYRPTDTQYF

CDR3 length: 13
J gene: TRBJ2-7
V gene: TRBV4-2
D gene: -
CDR3 protein: CASSQVPGDEQYF

CDR3 length: 14
J gene: TRBJ2-7
V gene: TRBV18
D gene: -
CDR3 protein: CASSPPGRSYEQYF

CDR3 length: 13
J gene: TRBJ2-7
V gene: TRBV10-3
D gene: TRBD2
CDR3 protein: CAIGAGGYYEQYF

CDR3 length: 16
J gene: TRBJ1-6
V gene: TRBV11-3
D gene: -
CDR3 protein: CASSLDGVGENSPLHF